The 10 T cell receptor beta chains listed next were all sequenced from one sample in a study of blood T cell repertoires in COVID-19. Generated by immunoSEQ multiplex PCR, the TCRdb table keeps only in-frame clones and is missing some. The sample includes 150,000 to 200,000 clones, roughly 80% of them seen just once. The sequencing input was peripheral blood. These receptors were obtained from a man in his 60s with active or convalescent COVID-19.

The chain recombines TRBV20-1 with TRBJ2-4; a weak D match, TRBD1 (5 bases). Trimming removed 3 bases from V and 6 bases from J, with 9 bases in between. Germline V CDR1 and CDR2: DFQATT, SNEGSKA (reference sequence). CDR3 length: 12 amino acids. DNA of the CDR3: TGCAGTGCTAGTATCAGGGCAAACATTCAGTACTTC. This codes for CSASIRANIQYF.

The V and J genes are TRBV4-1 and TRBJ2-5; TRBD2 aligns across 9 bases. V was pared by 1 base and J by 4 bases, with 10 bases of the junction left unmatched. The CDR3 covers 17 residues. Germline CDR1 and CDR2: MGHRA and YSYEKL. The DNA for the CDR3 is TGCGCCAGCAGCCAAGTGTCAGCGGGAGGATATTCAGAGACCCAGTACTTC. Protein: CASSQVSAGGYSETQYF.

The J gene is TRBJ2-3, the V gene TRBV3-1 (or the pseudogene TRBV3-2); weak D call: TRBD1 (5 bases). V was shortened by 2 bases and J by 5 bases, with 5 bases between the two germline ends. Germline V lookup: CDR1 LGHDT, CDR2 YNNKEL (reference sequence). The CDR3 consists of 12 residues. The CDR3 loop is CASSQRGDTQYF. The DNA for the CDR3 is TGTGCCAGCAGCCAAAGGGGAGATACGCAGTATTTT.

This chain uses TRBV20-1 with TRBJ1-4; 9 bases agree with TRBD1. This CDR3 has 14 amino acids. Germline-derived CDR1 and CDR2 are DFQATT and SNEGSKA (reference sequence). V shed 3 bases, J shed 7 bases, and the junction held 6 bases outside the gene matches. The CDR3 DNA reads TGCAGTGCTAGTTCCGGGACAGGGAGTGAAAAACTGTTTTTT. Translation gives CSASSGTGSEKLFF.

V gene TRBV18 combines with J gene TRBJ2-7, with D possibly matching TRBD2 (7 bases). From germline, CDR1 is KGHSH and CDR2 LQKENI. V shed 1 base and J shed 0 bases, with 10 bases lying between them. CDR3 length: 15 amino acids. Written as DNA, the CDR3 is TGTGCCAGCTCACCACAGGGGGGGCTCTCCTACGAGCAGTACTTC. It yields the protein CASSPQGGLSYEQYF.

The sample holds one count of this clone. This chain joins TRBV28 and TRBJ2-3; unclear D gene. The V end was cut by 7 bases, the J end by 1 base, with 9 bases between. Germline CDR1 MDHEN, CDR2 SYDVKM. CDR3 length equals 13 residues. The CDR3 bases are TGTGCCAGCAAAGAGTCCGGCACAGATACGCAGTATTTT. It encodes CASKESGTDTQYF.

The CDR3 reads CASSYQGNYGYTF. Here the CDR3 DNA reads TGTGCCAGCAGCTATCAGGGCAACTATGGCTACACCTTC. V and J are TRBV27 and TRBJ1-2; tentative D call: TRBD1 (5 bases). This CDR3 spans 13 amino acids. V was cut by 6 bases and J by 2 bases, with 10 bases left in between. In germline, CDR1 is MNHEY, CDR2 SMNVEV (reference sequence).

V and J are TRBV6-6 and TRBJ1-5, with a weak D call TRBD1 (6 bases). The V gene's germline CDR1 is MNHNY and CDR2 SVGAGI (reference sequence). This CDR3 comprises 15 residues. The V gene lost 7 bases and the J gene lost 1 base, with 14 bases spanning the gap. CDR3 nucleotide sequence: TGTGCCAGCAAACGTACAGGGACAAGCAATCAGCCCCAGCATTTT. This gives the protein CASKRTGTSNQPQHF.

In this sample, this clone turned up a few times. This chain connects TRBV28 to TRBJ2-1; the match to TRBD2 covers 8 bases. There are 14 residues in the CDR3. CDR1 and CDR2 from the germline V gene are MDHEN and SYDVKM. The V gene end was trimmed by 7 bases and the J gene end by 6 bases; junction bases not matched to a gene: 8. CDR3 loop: CASTSPGGFNEQFF. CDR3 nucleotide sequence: TGTGCCAGCACCTCCCCGGGGGGGTTCAATGAGCAGTTCTTC. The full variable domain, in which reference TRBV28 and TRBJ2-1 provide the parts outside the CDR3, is DVKVTQSSRYLVKRTGEKVFLECVQDMDHENMFWYRQDPGLGLRLIYFSYDVKMKEKGDIPEGYSVSREKKERFSLILESASTNQTSMYLCASTSPGGFNEQFFGPGTRLTVL.

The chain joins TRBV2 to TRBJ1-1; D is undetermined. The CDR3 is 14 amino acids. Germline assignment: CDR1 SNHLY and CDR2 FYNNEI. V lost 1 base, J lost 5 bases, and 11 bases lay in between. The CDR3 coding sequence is TGTGCCAGCAGTGAAGAGGGAGGAGTGACTGAAGCTTTCTTT. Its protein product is CASSEEGGVTEAFF.